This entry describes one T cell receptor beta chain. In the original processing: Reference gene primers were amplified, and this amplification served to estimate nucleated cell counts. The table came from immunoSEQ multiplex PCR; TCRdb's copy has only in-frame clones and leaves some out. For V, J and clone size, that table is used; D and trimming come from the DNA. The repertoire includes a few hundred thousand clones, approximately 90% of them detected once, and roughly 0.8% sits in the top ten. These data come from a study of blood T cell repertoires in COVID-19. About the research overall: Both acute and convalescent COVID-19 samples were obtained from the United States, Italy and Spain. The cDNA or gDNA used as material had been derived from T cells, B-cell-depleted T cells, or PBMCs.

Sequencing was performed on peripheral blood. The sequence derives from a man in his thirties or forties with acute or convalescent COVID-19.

The CDR3 DNA reads TGTGCCAGCAGTACATCCGGGACTAGGGAGCAGTTCTTC. Amino acids: CASSTSGTREQFF. The genes are TRBV28 and TRBJ2-1; TRBD2 aligns across 8 bases. CDR1 MDHEN and CDR2 SYDVKM come from the germline V gene. CDR3 length: 13 residues. V was pared by 5 bases and J by 10 bases, with 7 bases of the junction left unmatched.